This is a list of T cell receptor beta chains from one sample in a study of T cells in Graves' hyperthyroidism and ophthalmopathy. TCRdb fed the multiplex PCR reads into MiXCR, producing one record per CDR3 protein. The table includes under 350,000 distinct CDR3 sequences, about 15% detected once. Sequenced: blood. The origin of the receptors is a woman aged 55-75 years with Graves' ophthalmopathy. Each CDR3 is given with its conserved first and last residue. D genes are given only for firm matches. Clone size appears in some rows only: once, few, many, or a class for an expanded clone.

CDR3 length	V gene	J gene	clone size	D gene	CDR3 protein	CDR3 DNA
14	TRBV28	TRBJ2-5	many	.	CASSLPTPARTQYF	TGTGCCAGCAGTTTGCCCACGCCGGCCAGGACCCAGTACTTC
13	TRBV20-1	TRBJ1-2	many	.	CSALVGTNYGYTF	TGCAGTGCTTTGGTTGGGACCAACTATGGCTACACCTTC
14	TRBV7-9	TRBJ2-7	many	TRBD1	CASSSRGTAYEQYF	TGTGCCAGCAGCTCGAGAGGGACAGCCTACGAGCAGTACTTC
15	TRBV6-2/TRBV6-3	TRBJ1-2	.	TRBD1	CASTNGNRGSYGYTF	TGTGCCAGCACCAATGGGAACAGGGGTTCCTATGGCTACACCTTC
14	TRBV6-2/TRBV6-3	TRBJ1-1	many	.	CASTTAGTDTEAFF	TGTGCCAGCACCACCGCGGGGACGGACACTGAAGCTTTCTTT
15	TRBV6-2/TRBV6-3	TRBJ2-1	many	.	CASSPPRDTYNEQFF	TGTGCCAGCAGTCCCCCTCGGGACACCTACAATGAGCAGTTCTTC
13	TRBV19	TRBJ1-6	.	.	CASSNIPNSPLHF	TGTGCCAGTAGTAACATCCCGAATTCACCCCTCCACTTT
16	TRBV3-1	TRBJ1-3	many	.	CASSQDLVQNGNTIYF	TGTGCCAGCAGCCAAGATCTCGTCCAGAATGGAAACACCATATATTTT
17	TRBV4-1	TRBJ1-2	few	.	CASSRHAVRGSLYGYTF	TGCGCCAGCAGCCGACATGCAGTCAGAGGGTCTCTCTATGGCTACACCTTC
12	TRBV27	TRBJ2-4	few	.	CASTGGKNIQYF	TGTGCCAGCACCGGCGGTAAAAACATTCAGTACTTC
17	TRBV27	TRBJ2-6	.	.	CASSLRGDRSGANVLTF	TGTGCCAGCAGTTTGCGAGGGGACCGATCTGGGGCCAACGTCCTGACTTTC
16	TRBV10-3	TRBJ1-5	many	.	CAISATGINSNQPQHF	TGTGCCATCAGTGCCACAGGGATTAATAGCAATCAGCCCCAGCATTTT
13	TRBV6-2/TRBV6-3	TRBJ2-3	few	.	CATRGSGTDTQYF	TGTGCCACCAGGGGTTCCGGCACAGATACGCAGTATTTT
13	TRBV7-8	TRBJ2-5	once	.	CASSLGTGVAQYF	TGTGCCAGCAGCTTAGGTACCGGGGTGGCCCAGTACTTC
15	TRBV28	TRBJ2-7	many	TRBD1	CASSPPGQGAYEQYF	TGTGCCAGCAGTCCCCCGGGACAGGGGGCTTACGAGCAGTACTTC
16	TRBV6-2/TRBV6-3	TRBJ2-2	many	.	CASSLWQAPNTGELFF	TGTGCCAGCAGTTTATGGCAGGCTCCTAACACCGGGGAGCTGTTTTTT
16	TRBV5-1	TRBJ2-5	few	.	CASSPGRDPRRETQYF	TGCGCCAGCAGCCCAGGACGGGACCCCCGCAGGGAGACCCAGTACTTC
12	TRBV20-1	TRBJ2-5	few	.	CSARQNGATQYF	TGCAGTGCAAGACAGAATGGGGCGACCCAGTACTTC
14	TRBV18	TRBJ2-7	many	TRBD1	CASSPVTGAYEQYF	TGTGCCAGCTCACCTGTGACAGGGGCGTACGAGCAGTACTTC
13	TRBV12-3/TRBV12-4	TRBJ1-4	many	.	CASSFDVNEKLFF	TGTGCCAGCAGTTTCGATGTTAATGAAAAACTGTTTTTT
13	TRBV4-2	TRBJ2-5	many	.	CASSQFGPGPQYF	TGTGCCAGCAGCCAATTTGGGCCCGGGCCCCAGTACTTC
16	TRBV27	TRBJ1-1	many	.	CASSLSDMGYNTEAFF	TGTGCCAGCAGTTTATCGGACATGGGCTACAACACTGAAGCTTTCTTT
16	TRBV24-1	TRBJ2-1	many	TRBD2	CATSESTSRAYNEQFF	TGTGCCACCAGTGAGTCGACTAGCAGAGCTTACAATGAGCAGTTCTTC
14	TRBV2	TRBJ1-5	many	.	CASSDLGGGEPQHF	TGTGCCAGCAGTGATCTTGGGGGAGGTGAGCCCCAGCATTTT
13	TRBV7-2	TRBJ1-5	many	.	CASRGEVGQPQHF	TGTGCCAGCAGAGGGGAGGTCGGACAGCCCCAGCATTTT
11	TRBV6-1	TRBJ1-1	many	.	CASWGANEAFF	TGTGCCAGCTGGGGGGCCAATGAAGCTTTCTTT
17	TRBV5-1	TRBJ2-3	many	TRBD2	CASSRLAGGPRTDTQYF	TGCGCCAGCAGTAGACTAGCGGGAGGTCCGCGGACAGATACGCAGTATTTT
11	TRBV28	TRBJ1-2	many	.	CASRGFYGYTF	TGTGCCAGCAGAGGCTTCTATGGCTACACCTTC
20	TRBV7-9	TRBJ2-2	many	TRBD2	CASSDRTGLAGAGDTGELFF	TGTGCCAGCAGCGATAGAACGGGACTAGCGGGAGCTGGGGACACCGGGGAGCTGTTTTTT
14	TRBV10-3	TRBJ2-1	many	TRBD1	CAIRRGQGSDEQFF	TGTGCCATCAGGAGGGGACAGGGGAGTGATGAGCAGTTCTTC
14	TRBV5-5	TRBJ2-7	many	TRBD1	CASSADRASYEQYF	TGTGCCAGCAGCGCTGACAGGGCTTCCTACGAGCAGTACTTC
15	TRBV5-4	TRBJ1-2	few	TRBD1	CASSTGQGVVGGYTF	TGTGCCAGCAGCACAGGACAGGGAGTCGTCGGAGGCTACACCTTC
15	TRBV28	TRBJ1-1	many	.	CASNRVRLLNTEAFF	TGTGCCAGCAATCGAGTACGTCTCCTGAACACTGAAGCTTTCTTT
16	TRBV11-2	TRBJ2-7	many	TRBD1	CASRDISRDRSYEQYF	TGTGCCAGCAGGGACATTAGCCGGGACAGGTCCTACGAGCAGTACTTC
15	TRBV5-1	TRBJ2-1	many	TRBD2	CASTAGGRTYNEQFF	TGCGCCAGCACCGCGGGGGGGCGGACCTACAATGAGCAGTTCTTC
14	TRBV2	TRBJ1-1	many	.	CASSTKGGWTEAFF	TGTGCCAGCAGTACTAAAGGGGGATGGACTGAAGCTTTCTTT
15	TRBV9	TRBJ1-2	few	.	CASSATTGINYGYTF	TGTGCCAGCAGCGCCACGACAGGAATCAACTATGGCTACACCTTC
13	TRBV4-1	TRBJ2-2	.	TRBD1	CASSHLQGIELFF	TGCGCCAGCAGCCATCTACAGGGGATTGAGCTGTTTTTT
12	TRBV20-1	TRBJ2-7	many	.	CSAQDSSYEQYF	TGCAGTGCTCAGGACAGTTCCTACGAGCAGTACTTC
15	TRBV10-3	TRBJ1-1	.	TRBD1	CAISEQTGGYTEAFF	TGTGCCATCAGTGAACAGACAGGGGGGTACACTGAAGCTTTCTTT
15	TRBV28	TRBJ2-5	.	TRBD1	CASRPDRETGETQYF	TGTGCCAGCAGACCCGACAGGGAAACAGGGGAGACCCAGTACTTC
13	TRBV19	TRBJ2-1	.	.	CASSIRRINEQFF	TGTGCCAGTAGTATCCGACGGATCAATGAGCAGTTCTTC